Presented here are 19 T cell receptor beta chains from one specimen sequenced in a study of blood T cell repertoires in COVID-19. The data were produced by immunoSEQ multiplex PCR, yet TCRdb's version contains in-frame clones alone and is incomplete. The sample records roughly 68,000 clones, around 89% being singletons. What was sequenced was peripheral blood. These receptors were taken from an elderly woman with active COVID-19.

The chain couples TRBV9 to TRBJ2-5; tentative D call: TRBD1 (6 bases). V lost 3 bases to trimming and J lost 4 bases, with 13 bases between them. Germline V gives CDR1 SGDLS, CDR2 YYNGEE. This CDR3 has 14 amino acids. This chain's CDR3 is CASSAGDVRETQYF. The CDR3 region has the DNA TGTGCCAGCAGCGCAGGGGACGTGAGAGAGACCCAGTACTTC. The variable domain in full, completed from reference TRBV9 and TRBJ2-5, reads DSGVTQTPKHLITATGQRVTLRCSPRSGDLSVYWYQQSLDQGLQFLIQYYNGEERAKGNILERFSAQQFPDLHSELNLSSLELGDSALYFCASSAGDVRETQYFGPGTRLLVL.

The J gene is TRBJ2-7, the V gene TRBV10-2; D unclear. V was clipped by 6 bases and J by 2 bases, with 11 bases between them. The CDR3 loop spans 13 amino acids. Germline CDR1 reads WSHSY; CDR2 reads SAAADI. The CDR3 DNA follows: TGCGCCAGCAGGCCCTCTGGCCCCTACGAGCAGTACTTC. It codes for CASRPSGPYEQYF.

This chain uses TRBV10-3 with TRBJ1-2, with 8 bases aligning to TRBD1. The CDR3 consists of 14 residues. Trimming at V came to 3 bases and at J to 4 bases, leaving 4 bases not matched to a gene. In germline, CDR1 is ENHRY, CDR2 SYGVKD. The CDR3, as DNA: TGTGCCATCAGTGACCTCGGACAGGGCTATGGCTACACCTTC. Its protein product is CAISDLGQGYGYTF.

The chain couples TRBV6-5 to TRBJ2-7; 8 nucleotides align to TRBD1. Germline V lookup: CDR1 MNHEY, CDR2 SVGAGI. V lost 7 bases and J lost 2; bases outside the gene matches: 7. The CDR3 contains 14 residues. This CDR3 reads CASKIGTGAYEQYF. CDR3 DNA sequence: TGTGCCAGCAAAATAGGGACAGGTGCCTACGAGCAGTACTTC.

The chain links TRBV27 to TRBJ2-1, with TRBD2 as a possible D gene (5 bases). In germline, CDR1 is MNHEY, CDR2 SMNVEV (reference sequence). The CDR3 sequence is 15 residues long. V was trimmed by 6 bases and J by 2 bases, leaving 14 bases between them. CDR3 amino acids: CASSGEGSAYNEQFF. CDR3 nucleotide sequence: TGTGCCAGCAGCGGGGAAGGTAGCGCCTACAATGAGCAGTTCTTC.

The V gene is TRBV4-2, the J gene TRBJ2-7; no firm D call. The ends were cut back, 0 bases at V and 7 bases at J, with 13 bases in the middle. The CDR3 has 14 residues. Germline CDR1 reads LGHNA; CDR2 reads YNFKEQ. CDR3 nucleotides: TGTGCCAGCAGCCAAGATATGTTCAGGCTTGAGCAGTACTTC. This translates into CASSQDMFRLEQYF.

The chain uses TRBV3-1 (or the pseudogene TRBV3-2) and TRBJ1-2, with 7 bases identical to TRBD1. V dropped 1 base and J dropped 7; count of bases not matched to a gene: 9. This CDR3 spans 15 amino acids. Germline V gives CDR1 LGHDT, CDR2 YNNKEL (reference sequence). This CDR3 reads CASSQGQGYSGGYTF. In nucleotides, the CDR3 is TGTGCCAGCAGCCAAGGACAGGGCTATTCGGGTGGCTACACCTTC.

DNA of the CDR3: TGCAGCGTTGATGTAGCGGGGGCCCACAATGAGCAGTTCTTC. This sequence encodes CSVDVAGAHNEQFF. The chain uses TRBV29-1 and TRBJ2-1, with 9 positions matching TRBD2. The CDR3 runs 14 residues. The trim removed 3 bases at V and 5 bases at J, leaving 5 bases unmatched. CDR1 is SQVTM, CDR2 ANQGSEA, per germline.

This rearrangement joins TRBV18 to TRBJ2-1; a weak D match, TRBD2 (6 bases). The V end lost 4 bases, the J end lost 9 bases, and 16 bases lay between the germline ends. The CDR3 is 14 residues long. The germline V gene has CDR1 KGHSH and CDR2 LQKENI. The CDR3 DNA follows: TGTGCCAGCTCACTAATTCCGGGAGAGGGTGAGCAGTTCTTC. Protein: CASSLIPGEGEQFF.

CDR3 nucleotides: TGTGCCAGCAGGGGAAGGGGGGGACAAGTGTACGAGCAGTACTTC. Its translation: CASRGRGGQVYEQYF. The chain carries TRBV2 and TRBJ2-7; D is possibly TRBD2 (7 bases). This CDR3 contains 15 residues. CDR1 is SNHLY, CDR2 FYNNEI, per germline. V gave up 6 bases and J gave up 4 bases, with 19 bases separating them.

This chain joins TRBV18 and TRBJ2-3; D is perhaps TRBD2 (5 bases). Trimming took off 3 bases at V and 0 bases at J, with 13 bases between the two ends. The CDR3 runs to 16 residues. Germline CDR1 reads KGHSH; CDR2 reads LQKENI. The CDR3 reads CASSPQPRGSTDTQYF. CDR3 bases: TGTGCCAGCTCACCCCAGCCCCGAGGGAGCACAGATACGCAGTATTTT.

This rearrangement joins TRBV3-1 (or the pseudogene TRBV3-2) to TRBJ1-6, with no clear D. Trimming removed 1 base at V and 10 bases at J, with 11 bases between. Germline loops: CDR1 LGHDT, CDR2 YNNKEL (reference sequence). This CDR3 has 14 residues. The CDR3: CASSQGHAESPLHF. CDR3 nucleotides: TGTGCCAGCAGCCAAGGACACGCAGAATCACCCCTCCACTTT.

CDR3: CASSLRQGGAGELFF. In DNA, the CDR3 is TGTGCCAGCAGCTTGAGACAGGGTGGAGCCGGGGAGCTGTTTTTT. The chain links TRBV5-4 to TRBJ2-2; TRBD1 agrees at 7 bases. Germline V gene data show CDR1 as SGHNT and CDR2 as YYREEE (reference sequence). The CDR3 is 15 residues long. The V segment lost 1 base and the J segment 6 bases; nucleotides outside the gene matches: 6.

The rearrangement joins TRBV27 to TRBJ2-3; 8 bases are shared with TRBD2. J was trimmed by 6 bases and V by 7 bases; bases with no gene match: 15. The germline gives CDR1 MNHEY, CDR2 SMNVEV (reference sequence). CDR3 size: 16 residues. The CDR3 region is CASMSPGLVRGDTQYF. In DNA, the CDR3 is TGTGCCAGCATGTCGCCGGGACTAGTGCGCGGGGATACGCAGTATTTT.

The CDR3 DNA reads TGTGCCAGCAGCCACGGGACTACCGACTACGAGCAGTACTTC. Its protein is CASSHGTTDYEQYF. The chain links TRBV3-1 (or the pseudogene TRBV3-2) to TRBJ2-7, with TRBD2 matching 7 bases. V was clipped by 3 bases and J by 3 bases; unmatched bases: 5. Germline loops: CDR1 LGHDT, CDR2 YNNKEL (reference sequence). This CDR3 comprises 14 residues.

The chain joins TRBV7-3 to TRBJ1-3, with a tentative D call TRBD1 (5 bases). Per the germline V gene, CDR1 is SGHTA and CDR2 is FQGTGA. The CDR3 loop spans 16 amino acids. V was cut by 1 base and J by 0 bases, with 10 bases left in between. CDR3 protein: CASSLMGRNSGNTIYF. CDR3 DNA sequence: TGTGCCAGCAGCTTAATGGGGCGCAACTCTGGAAACACCATATATTTT.

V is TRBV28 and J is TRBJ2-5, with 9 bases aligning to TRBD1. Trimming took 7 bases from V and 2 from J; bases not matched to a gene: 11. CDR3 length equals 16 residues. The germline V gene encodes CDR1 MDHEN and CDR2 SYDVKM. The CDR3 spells CASTPRTGELQETQYF. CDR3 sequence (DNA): TGTGCCAGCACCCCTCGGACAGGGGAACTACAAGAGACCCAGTACTTC.

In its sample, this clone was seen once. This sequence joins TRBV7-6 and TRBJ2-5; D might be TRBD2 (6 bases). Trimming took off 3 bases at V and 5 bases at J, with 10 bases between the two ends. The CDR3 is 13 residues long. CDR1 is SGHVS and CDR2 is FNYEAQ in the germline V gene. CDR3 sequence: CASSLAGRETQYF. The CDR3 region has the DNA TGTGCCAGCAGCTTGGCGGGGAGGGAGACCCAGTACTTC.

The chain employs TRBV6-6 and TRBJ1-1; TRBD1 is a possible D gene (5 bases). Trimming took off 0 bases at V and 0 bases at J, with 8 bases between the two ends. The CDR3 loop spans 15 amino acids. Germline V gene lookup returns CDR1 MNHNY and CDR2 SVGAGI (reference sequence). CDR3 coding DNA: TGTGCCAGCAGTTACTCGTCAGGGATGAACACTGAAGCTTTCTTT. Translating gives CASSYSSGMNTEAFF.